This T cell receptor (beta chain) stems from a study of vaccination and CD4 T cells after COVID-19 (dated by TCRdb to between 2022 and 2023). In the study overall: SARS-CoV-2 positivity had been established in the convalescent patients by nasal swab PCR, and mild disease was recorded in eight to ten of these patients and severe disease in one. The convalescent cohort comprised six males and four females, including two Hispanic individuals, seven Caucasians, two Asians and one multiracial person. Two doses of either the Pfizer-BioNTech BNT162b2 vaccine (n=8) or the Moderna mRNA-1273 vaccine (n=2) were administered to participants. Post-COVID blood samples from convalescent patients were collected a median of roughly 100 days after diagnosis, with a range of 35 to 161 days. Post-vaccine blood samples were collected a median of 72 days after the second vaccine dose, ranging from 14 to 241 days. The cultures were stimulated with overlapping spike peptide pools from SARS-CoV-2 and from the common cold coronaviruses HCoV-NL63, HCoV-OC43 and HCoV-229E. Control cultures used a CEFX viral epitope pool as positive control, an HIV-1 Nef peptide pool as negative control, or no peptide. In fewer than 12 COVID-19 convalescent patients and a few infection-naive healthy vaccine recipients, researchers compared the spike-specific CD4+ TCR repertoire from before mRNA vaccination with the repertoire from after.

The library was built by means of PCR. DNA from cultured CD4+ T cells underwent TCR sequencing with the Oncomine TCR Beta short-read assay at the Johns Hopkins FTIC core. Genomic DNA was extracted from the cultured CD4+ T cells with the QIAamp micro DNA kit. Oncomine TCR Beta libraries from cultured CD4+ T cells were pooled with unique dual indexes and sequenced on an Illumina iSeq 100. On the authors' methods: Non-productive sequences were filtered out, and CDR3s that did not start with C, did not end with F or W, or were shorter than 7 amino acids were discarded. The MANAFEST web application was used to identify antigen-specific clonotypes by comparing peptide-stimulated wells against reference wells and other culture wells. To be called positive, a clone needed an FDR below 0.05, an odds ratio above 5, and a productive frequency above 0.1% in at least two of three replicate wells. A clonotype was classed as cross-reactive if the clonotype showed significant expansion both in SARS-CoV-2 spike wells and in at least one common cold coronavirus spike condition. Levenshtein distances (stringdist) and unrooted phylogenetic trees (ape) in R version 3.6.1 were used to assess CDR3 homology. Clones were called with MiXCR by TCRdb after fastp trimmed the public reads at Q25, and only in-frame beta chains were retained. Each record represents a unique CDR3 protein, reported with the most common genes and DNA among its rows. It is TCRdb's table, rather than the study itself, that gives the V and J calls and clone size. A total of 10,000 to 13,000 distinct CDR3 sequences appear in this sample, more than 50% of them only once. Clones ranked in the top ten supply roughly 9.6% of the sample.

This clonotype was counted a few times. The clone's antigen remains unknown. Within one base of it there is no much larger clone, and no base qualities were kept. The CDR3 numbers 14 residues from cysteine through phenylalanine. This entry keeps only the CDR3 DNA: 42 bases, framed from base 1. Based on the germline V gene, the CDR1 and CDR2 sequences are SGHVS and FQNEAQ. V drops 5 bases and J drops 5 bases, leaving 13 bases in between. Here is what the overall study found, with its caveats: Among the post-vaccine SARS-CoV-2-reactive clones in convalescent patients, a median approximately 90% showed up only after vaccination, which suggests vaccine-specific priming. Of the vaccine-specific clones found in convalescent patients, nearly all (304 of 307) were mono-reactive for SARS-CoV-2 spike instead of being cross-reactive with common cold coronaviruses. Only a relatively small number of convalescent patients were included in the study, and early timepoints following natural infection were not analyzed. Although the median number of SARS-CoV-2-reactive clonotypes went up from roughly 23 after infection to 35 to 40 after vaccination, the increase was not significant.

The treatment or condition label for this specimen denotes: approximately nine-day PBMC culture with coronavirus spike peptide pools or control peptides (ViraFEST assay). To expand antigen-specific T cells with peptide pools and then pick out the expanded clonotypes through TCR sequencing, the study relied on the ViraFEST assay. The convalescent patients' positive SARS-CoV-2 PCR tests were from March to December 2020, which was before the Alpha, Beta and Delta variants emerged in the United States. Each well held some 2 million PBMCs cultured with around 9 ug/ml peptide pools in IMDM containing approximately 4.8% human AB serum and 9.5 to 10 IU/ml IL-2. On days 3 and 7, half of the culture medium was replaced with fresh IL-2-containing medium. After around 11 days of culture, CD4+ T cells were isolated by negative selection using the EasySep CD4+ T cell isolation kit. Ficoll-Paque Plus gradient centrifugation was used to isolate PBMCs from whole blood, and the isolated PBMCs were then either used fresh or cryopreserved at -140C. Triplicate wells were generally used for each culture condition.

Material for sequencing was CD4+ T cells from blood, cultured in vitro. The TCR originated in a human donor who had recovered from COVID-19. The rearrangement combines TRBV7-8 with TRBJ1-5, with a weak D call of TRBD1 (5 bases match). For the CDR3, the sequence is CASSASQVYQPQHF. The DNA reads TGTGCCAGCAGCGCCTCACAGGTTTATCAGCCCCAGCATTTT.